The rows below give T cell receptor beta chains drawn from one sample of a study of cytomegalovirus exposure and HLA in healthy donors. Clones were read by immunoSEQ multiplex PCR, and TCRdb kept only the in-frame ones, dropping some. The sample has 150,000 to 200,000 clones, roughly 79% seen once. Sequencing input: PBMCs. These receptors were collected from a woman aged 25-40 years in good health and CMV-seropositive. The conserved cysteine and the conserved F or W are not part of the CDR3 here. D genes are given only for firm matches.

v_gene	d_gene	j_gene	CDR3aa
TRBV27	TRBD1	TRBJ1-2	ASSLGQGTYGYT
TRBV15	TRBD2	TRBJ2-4	ATTPFQRGGLAKNIQY
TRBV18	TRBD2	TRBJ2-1	ASSPGTSGSGEQF
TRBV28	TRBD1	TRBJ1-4	ASGADREGEKLF
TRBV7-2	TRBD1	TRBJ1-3	ASNPTGGPGNTIY
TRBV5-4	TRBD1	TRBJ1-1	ASSPGTGGVMNTEAF
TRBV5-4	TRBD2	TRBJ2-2	ASSLTSGSTGELF
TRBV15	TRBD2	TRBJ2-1	ATSPRAGLADNEQF
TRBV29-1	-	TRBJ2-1	SVSRVNEQF
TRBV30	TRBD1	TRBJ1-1	AWMGGDRGYHTEAF
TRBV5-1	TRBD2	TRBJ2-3	ASSLRTSGSGADTQY
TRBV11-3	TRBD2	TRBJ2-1	ASSWGGSYNEQF
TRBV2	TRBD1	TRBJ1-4	ASSPGTVNEKLF
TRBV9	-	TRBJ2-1	ASSVISGNEQF
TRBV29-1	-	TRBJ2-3	SVIGGDTQY
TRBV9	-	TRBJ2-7	ASSPIATPSYEQY
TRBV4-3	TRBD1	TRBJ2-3	ASSQDYNRGVDTQY
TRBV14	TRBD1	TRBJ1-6	ASSQTTGSNSPLH
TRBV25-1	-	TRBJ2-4	ASTKTGTDLKI
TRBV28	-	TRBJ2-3	ASSPPGIGDTQY
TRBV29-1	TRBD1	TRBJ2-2	SVEQGAIGELF
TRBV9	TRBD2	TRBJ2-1	ASSVVKEMSSGRGYNEQF
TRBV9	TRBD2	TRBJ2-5	ASSAGGQETQY
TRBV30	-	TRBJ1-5	AWGRGYNQPQH
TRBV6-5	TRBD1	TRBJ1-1	ASSYLDRGEAF
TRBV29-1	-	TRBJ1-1	SVNREVGTEAF
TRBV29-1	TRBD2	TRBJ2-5	SVEGFSGRQTQY
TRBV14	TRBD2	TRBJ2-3	ASSQFGLAGGSGHTQY
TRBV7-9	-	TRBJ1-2	ASSLVRGGYT
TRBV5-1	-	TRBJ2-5	ASRGEETQY
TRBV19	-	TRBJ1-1	ASSRNRAAEAF
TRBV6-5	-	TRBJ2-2	ASSYGSTGELF
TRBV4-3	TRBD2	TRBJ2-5	ASSPDISGSTQTQY